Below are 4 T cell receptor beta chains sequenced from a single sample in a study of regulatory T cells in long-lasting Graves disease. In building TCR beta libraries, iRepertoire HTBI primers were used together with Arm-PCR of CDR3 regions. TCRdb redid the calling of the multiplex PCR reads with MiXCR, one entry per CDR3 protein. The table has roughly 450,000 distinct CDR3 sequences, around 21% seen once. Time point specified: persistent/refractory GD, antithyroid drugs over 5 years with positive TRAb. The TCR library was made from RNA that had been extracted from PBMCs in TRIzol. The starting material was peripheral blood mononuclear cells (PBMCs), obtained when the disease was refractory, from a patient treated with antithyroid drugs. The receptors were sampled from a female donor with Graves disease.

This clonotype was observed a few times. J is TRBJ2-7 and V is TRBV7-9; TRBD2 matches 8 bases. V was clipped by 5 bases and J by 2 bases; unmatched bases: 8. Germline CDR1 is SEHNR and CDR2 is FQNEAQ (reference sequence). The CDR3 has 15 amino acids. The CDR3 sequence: CASSPRSGTPYEQYF. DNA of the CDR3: TGTGCCAGCAGCCCCCGTAGCGGGACCCCCTACGAGCAGTACTTC.

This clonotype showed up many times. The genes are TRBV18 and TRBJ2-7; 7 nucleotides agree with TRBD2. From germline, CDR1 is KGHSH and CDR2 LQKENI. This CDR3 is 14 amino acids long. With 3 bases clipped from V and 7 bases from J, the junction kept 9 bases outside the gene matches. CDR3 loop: CASSPVAGAEEQYF. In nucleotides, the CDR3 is TGTGCCAGCTCACCCGTAGCGGGCGCGGAGGAGCAGTACTTC.

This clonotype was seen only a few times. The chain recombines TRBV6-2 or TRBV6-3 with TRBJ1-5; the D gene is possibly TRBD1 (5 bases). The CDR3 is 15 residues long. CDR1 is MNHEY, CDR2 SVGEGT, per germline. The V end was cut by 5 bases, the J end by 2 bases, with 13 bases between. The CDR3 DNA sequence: TGTGCCAGCAGTGGTTGGGGGGTTGGCAATCAGCCCCAGCATTTT. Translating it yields CASSGWGVGNQPQHF.

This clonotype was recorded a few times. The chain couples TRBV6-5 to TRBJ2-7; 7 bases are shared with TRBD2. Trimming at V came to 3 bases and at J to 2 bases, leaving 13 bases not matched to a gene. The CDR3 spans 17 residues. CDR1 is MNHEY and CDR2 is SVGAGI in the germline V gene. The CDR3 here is CASSYENGLAAPYEQYF. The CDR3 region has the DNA TGTGCCAGCAGTTATGAGAATGGGCTAGCGGCTCCCTACGAGCAGTACTTC.